Sequencing of this T cell receptor (beta chain) was carried out in a study of T cell responses to AZD1222 COVID-19 vaccine. Germline V lookup: CDR1 LNHDA, CDR2 SQIVND (reference sequence). The V and J ends lost 3 bases and 4 bases, in that order; junction bases with no gene match: 10. The CDR3 totals 17 residues. Clones were read by immunoSEQ multiplex PCR, and TCRdb kept only the in-frame ones, dropping some. The data show 150,000 to 200,000 clones, 75% to 90% seen once. The J gene is TRBJ2-3, the V gene TRBV19; the match to TRBD2 covers 10 bases. Here the sequenced sample was peripheral blood, taken on day 0 of AZD1222 vaccination. The sequence derives from an adult in good health. The CDR3 DNA is TGTGCCAGTAGTATCGCCCGGAGCGGGGGGGCATCAGATACGCAGTATTTT. Amino acids: CASSIARSGGASDTQYF.